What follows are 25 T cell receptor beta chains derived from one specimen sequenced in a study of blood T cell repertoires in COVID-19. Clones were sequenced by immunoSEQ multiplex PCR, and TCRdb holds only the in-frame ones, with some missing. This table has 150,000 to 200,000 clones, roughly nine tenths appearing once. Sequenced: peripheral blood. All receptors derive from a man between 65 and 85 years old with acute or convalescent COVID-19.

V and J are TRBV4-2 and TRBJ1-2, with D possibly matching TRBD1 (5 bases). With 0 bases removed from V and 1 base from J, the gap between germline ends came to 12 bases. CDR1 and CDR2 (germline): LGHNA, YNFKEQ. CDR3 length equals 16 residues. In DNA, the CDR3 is TGTGCCAGCAGCCAAGAGGGGGGTCACTATAACTATGGCTACACCTTC. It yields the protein CASSQEGGHYNYGYTF.

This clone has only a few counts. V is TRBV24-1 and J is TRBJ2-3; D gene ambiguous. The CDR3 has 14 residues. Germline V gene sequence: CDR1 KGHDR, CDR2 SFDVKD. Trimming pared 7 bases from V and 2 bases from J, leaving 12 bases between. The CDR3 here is CATSSLENTDTQYF. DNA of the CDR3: TGTGCCACCAGCTCCTTAGAGAACACAGATACGCAGTATTTT.

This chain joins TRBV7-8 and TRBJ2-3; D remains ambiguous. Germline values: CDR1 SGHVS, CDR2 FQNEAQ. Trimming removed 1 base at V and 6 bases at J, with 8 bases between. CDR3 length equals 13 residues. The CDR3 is CASSLDLSDTQYF. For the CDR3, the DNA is TGTGCCAGCAGCTTAGATTTGAGCGATACGCAGTATTTT. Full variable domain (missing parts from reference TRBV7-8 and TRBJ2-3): GAGVSQSPRYKVAKRGQDVALRCDPISGHVSLFWYQQALGQGPEFLTYFQNEAQLDKSGLPSDRFFAERPEGSVSTLKIQRTQQEDSAVYLCASSLDLSDTQYFGPGTRLTVL.

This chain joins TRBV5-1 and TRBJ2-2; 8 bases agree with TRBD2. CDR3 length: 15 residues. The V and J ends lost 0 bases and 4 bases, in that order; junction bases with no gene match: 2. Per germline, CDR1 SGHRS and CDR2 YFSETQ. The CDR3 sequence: CASSLAGTSTGELFF. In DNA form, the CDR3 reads TGCGCCAGCAGCTTGGCCGGGACTAGCACCGGGGAGCTGTTTTTT.

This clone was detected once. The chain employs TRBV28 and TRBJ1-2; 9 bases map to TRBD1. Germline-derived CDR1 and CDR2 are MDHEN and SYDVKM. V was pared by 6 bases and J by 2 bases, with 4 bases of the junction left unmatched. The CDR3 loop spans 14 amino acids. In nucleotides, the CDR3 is TGTGCCAGCAGGCCGGGACAGGGAAACTATGGCTACACCTTC. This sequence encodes CASRPGQGNYGYTF.

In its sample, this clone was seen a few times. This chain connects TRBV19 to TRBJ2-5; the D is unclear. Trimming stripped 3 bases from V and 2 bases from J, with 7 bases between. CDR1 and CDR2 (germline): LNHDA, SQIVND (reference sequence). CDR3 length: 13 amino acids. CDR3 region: CASSIRVQETQYF. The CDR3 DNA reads TGTGCCAGTAGTATTCGAGTTCAAGAGACCCAGTACTTC.

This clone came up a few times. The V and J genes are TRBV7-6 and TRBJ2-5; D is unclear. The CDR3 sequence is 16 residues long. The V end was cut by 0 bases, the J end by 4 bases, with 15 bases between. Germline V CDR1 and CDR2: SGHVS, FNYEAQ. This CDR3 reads CASSLALFTGGETQYF. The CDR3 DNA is TGTGCCAGCAGCTTAGCCCTCTTTACTGGCGGAGAGACCCAGTACTTC.

For the CDR3, the DNA is TGCGCCAGCAGCTTGGAATTCACTAGCGGGGGGTTTGAAGATACGCAGTATTTT. It encodes CASSLEFTSGGFEDTQYF. The chain employs TRBV5-1 and TRBJ2-3, with 12 bases that match TRBD2. CDR1 SGHRS and CDR2 YFSETQ come from the germline V gene. The CDR3 has 18 residues. V was pared by 0 bases and J by 5 bases, with 10 bases of the junction left unmatched.

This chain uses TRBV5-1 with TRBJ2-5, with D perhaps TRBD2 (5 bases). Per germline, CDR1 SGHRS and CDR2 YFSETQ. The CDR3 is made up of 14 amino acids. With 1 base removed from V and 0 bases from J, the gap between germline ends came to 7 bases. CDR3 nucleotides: TGCGCCAGCAGCTTGATCGGGAACCAAGAGACCCAGTACTTC. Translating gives CASSLIGNQETQYF.

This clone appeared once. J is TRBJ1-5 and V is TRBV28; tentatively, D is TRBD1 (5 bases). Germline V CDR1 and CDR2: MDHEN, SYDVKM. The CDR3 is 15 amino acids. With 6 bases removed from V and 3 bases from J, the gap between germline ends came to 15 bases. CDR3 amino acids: CASSPPGLNNQPQHF. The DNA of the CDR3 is TGTGCCAGCAGCCCTCCAGGGCTCAACAATCAGCCCCAGCATTTT.

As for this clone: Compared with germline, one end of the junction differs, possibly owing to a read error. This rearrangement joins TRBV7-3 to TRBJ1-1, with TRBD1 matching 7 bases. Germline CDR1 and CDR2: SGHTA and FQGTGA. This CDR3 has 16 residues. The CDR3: CASSLTGAGGETEAFF. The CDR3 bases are TGTGCCAGCAGTTTAACCGGGGCAGGGGGTGAGACTGAAGCTTTCTTT.

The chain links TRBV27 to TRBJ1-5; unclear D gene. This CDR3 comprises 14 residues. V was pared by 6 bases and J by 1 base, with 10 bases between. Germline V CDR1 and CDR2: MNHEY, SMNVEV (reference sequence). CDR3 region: CASSLTPSNQPQHF. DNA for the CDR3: TGTGCCAGCAGCCTGACACCGAGCAATCAGCCCCAGCATTTT.

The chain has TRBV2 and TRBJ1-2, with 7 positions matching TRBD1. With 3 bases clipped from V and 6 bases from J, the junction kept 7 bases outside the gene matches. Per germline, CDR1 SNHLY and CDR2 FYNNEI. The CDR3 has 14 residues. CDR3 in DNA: TGTGCCAGCAGTGACGAGAGGGGGCTGAATGGCTACACCTTC. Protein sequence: CASSDERGLNGYTF.

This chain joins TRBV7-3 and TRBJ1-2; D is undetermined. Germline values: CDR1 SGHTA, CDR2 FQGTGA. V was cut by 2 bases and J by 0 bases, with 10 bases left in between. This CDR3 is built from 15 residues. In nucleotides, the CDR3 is TGTGCCAGCAGCTTAGGAGGACGGCCTAACTATGGCTACACCTTC. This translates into CASSLGGRPNYGYTF.

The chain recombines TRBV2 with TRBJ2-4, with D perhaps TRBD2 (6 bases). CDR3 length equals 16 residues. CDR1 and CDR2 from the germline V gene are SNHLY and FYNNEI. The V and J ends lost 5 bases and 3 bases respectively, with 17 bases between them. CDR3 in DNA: TGTGCCAGCAGTATCATCCCCGGGGGTGGCAAAAACATTCAGTACTTC. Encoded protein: CASSIIPGGGKNIQYF.

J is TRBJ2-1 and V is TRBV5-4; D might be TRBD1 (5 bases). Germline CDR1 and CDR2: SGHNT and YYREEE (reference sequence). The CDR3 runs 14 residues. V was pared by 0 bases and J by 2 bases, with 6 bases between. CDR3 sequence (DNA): TGTGCCAGCAGCTTGGAGACAGCCTACAATGAGCAGTTCTTC. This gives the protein CASSLETAYNEQFF.

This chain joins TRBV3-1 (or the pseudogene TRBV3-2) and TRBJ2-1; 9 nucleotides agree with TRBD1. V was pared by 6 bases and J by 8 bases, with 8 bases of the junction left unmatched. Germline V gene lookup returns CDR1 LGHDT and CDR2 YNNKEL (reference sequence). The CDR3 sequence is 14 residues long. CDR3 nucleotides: TGTGCCAGCAGGCGGACAGGGGCAGATGATGAGCAGTTCTTC. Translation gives CASRRTGADDEQFF.

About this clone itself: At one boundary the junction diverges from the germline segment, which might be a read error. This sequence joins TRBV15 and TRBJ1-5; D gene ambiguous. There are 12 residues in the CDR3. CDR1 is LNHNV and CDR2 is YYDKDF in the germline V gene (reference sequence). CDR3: CASSRDYQPQHF. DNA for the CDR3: TGTGCCAGCAGCAGAGACTACCAGCCCCAGCATTTT.

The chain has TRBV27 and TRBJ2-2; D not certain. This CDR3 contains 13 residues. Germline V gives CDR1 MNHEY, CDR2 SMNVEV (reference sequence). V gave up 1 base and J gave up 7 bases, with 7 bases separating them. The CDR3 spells CASSLLEYGELFF. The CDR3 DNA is TGTGCCAGCAGTTTATTGGAGTACGGGGAGCTGTTTTTT.

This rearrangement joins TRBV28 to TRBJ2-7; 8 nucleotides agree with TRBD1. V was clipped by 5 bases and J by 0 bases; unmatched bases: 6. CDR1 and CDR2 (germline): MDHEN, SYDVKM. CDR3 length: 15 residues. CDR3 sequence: CASSTPGTGSYEQYF. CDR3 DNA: TGTGCCAGCAGTACCCCCGGGACAGGCTCCTACGAGCAGTACTTC.

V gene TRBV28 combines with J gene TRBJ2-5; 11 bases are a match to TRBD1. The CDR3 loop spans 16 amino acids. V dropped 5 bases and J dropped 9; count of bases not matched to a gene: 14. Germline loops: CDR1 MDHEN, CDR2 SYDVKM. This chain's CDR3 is CASSPIGQGARAAQYF. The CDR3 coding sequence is TGTGCCAGCAGTCCGATCGGACAGGGGGCAAGAGCGGCCCAGTACTTC.

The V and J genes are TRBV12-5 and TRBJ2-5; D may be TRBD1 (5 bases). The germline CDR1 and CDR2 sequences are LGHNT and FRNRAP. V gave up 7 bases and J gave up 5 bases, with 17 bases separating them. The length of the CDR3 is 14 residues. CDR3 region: CASAGLARPETQYF. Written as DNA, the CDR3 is TGTGCTAGTGCAGGGCTCGCAAGGCCCGAGACCCAGTACTTC.

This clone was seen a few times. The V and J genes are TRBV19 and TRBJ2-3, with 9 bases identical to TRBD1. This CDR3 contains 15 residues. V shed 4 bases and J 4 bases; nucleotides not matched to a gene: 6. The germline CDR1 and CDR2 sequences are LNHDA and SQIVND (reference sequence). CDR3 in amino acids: CASSTSGQGADTQYF. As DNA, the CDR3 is TGTGCCAGTAGTACTTCGGGACAGGGTGCAGATACGCAGTATTTT.

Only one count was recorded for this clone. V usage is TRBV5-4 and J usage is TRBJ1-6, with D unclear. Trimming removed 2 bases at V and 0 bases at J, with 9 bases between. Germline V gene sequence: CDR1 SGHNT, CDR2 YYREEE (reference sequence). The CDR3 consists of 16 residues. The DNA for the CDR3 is TGTGCCAGCAGCTTCGGCCGGAGCTCCTATAATTCACCCCTCCACTTT. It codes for CASSFGRSSYNSPLHF.

CDR3 bases: TGTGCCAGCAGCGTCGGGTGGCGGGCTAGAATGTTTTTT. Amino acid sequence: CASSVGWRARMFF. The chain is built from TRBV11-2 and TRBJ1-4; D ambiguous. This CDR3 spans 13 amino acids. Per germline, CDR1 SGHAT and CDR2 FQNNGV. V gave up 5 bases and J gave up 15 bases, with 19 bases separating them.